This TCR beta chain came from a study of blood T cell repertoires in COVID-19. Turning to the study itself: Samples of COVID-19 (acute and convalescent) were obtained from the United States, Italy and Spain. The cDNA or gDNA used as material had been derived from T cells, B-cell-depleted T cells, or PBMCs.

CDR3 size: 13 residues. Trimming took off 4 bases at V and 4 bases at J, with 10 bases between the two ends. CDR1 is SQVTM and CDR2 is ANQGSEA in the germline V gene. Original data processing: The authors estimated nucleated cell counts from reference gene primer amplification. Sequenced by immunoSEQ multiplex PCR; TCRdb stores in-frame clones only, minus some. V and J calls and clone size follow that table, whereas D and trimming were derived from the DNA. The sample yields roughly 69,000 clones, approximately 80% seen once. This chain joins TRBV29-1 and TRBJ2-2; no definite D call. Sequenced material: peripheral blood. The receptor's source is a woman aged 45-60 years with acute or convalescent COVID-19. The CDR3 loop reads CSVGSSGTGELFF. DNA for the CDR3: TGCAGCGTTGGGAGCAGTGGCACCGGGGAGCTGTTTTTT.